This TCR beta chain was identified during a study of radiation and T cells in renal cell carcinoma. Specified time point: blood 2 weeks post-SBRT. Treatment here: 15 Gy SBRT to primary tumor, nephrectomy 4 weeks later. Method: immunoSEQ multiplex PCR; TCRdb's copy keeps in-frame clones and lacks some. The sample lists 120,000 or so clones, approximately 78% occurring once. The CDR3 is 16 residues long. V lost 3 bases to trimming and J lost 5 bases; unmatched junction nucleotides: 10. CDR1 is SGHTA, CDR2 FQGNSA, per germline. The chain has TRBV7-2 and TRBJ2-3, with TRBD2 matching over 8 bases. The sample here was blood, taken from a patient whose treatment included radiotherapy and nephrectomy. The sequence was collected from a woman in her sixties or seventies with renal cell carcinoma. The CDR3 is CASSFAGAGGQDTQYF. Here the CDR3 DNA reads TGTGCCAGCAGCTTCGCCGGCGCGGGAGGACAAGATACGCAGTATTTT.